These T cell receptor beta chains were read from a single sample in a study of naive CD8 T cells in extremely preterm neonates. Libraries were prepared by immunoSEQ multiplex PCR; TCRdb keeps only in-frame clonotypes and omits some of them. The sample has 20,000 to 30,000 clones; about 87% are singletons. The sequencing input was naive CD8+ T cells from cord blood. These receptors came from a boy who was born preterm. CDR3s include the opening cysteine and the closing phenylalanine or tryptophan. D genes are given only for firm matches. Clone size appears in some rows only: once, few, many, or a class for an expanded clone.

>NA|TRBV7-3|TRBJ2-3|TRBD1
TGTGCCAGCAGCTTATCAGGGGGCGCGGCAGATACGCAGTATTTT
CASSLSGGAADTQYF
>NA|TRBV7-3|TRBJ2-7|NA
TGTGCCAGCAGCCCGACAGGAGCTGAGTACGAGCAGTACTTC
CASSPTGAEYEQYF
>NA|TRBV4-2|TRBJ2-3|NA
TGTGCCAGCAGCCAAGATGGGGACAACACAGATACGCAGTATTTT
CASSQDGDNTDTQYF
>NA|TRBV14|TRBJ2-1|NA
TGTGCCAGCAGCCCTGCTGTGCGCGGGGATGAGCAGTTCTTC
CASSPAVRGDEQFF
>NA|TRBV7-6|TRBJ2-7|TRBD2
TGTGCCAGCAGCTTAAAAGCGGGGGGGCTATACGAGCAGTACTTC
CASSLKAGGLYEQYF
>NA|TRBV12-5|TRBJ1-6|NA
TGTGCTAGTGGTCCCGACAGAAGCTATAATTCACCCCTCCACTTT
CASGPDRSYNSPLHF
>NA|TRBV4-1|TRBJ2-5|NA
TGCGCCAGCAGCCAAGGGGGCGCAGAGACCCAGTACTTC
CASSQGGAETQYF
>NA|TRBV28|TRBJ1-1|NA
TGTGCCAGCAGTCTCAGGGAGGGTACTGAAGCTTTCTTT
CASSLREGTEAFF
>NA|TRBV29-1|TRBJ1-2|NA
TGCAGCGTTGAGGAGCGGGGCTACACCTTC
CSVEERGYTF
>NA|TRBV9|TRBJ2-3|TRBD2
TGTGCCAGCAGCGTAGCAAGCGGGGGGGTCCCCACAGATACGCAGTATTTT
CASSVASGGVPTDTQYF
>NA|TRBV13|TRBJ2-7|NA
TGTGCCAGCAGCTTAGCCTACGAGCAGTACTTC
CASSLAYEQYF
>NA|TRBV9|TRBJ2-7|TRBD1
TGTGCCAGCAGCGTAGTGGGGACAGGGAACGAGCAGTACTTC
CASSVVGTGNEQYF
>NA|TRBV2|TRBJ2-2|TRBD2
TGTGCCGGAACACGAAGGACTAGAGATCTTACCGGGGAGCTGTTTTTT
CAGTRRTRDLTGELFF
>NA|TRBV6-5|TRBJ1-1|NA
TGTGCCAGCAGTTTCGGCGGGAACACTGAAGCTTTCTTT
CASSFGGNTEAFF
>few|TRBV9|TRBJ2-7|NA
TGTGCCAGCAGCGTAGGAGGGGGCGAGCAGTACTTC
CASSVGGGEQYF
>NA|TRBV11-2|TRBJ2-1|TRBD2
TGTGCCAGCAGCTTAGCGGGGGGGCCCAATGAGCAGTTCTTC
CASSLAGGPNEQFF
>NA|TRBV11-1|TRBJ1-2|NA
TGTGCCAGCAGCTTAGACAAAAACTATGGCTACACCTTC
CASSLDKNYGYTF
>NA|TRBV5-5|TRBJ1-1|NA
TGTGCCAGCAGCTTGACAGGGTGGAACACTGAAGCTTTCTTT
CASSLTGWNTEAFF
>NA|TRBV4-3|TRBJ1-2|NA
TGCGCCAGCAGCCAAGACAGGGGCTACACCTTC
CASSQDRGYTF
>NA|TRBV13|TRBJ1-6|NA
TGTGCCAGCAGCTTAGGACAAAATTCACCCCTCCACTTT
CASSLGQNSPLHF
>NA|TRBV5-8|TRBJ2-7|NA
TGTGCCAGCAGCTTGGGGACTACCTACGAGCAGTACTTC
CASSLGTTYEQYF
>NA|TRBV23-1|TRBJ2-1|NA
TGCGCCAGCAGTCAATCGGGTGAGCAGTTCTTC
CASSQSGEQFF
>once|TRBV7-9|TRBJ1-1|NA
TGTGCCAGCAGCACAGGGGAAGCTTTCTTT
CASSTGEAFF
>NA|TRBV7-9|TRBJ2-7|NA
TGTGCCAGCAGCTTACCGTGGGGGTACGAGCAGTACTTC
CASSLPWGYEQYF
>NA|TRBV27|TRBJ2-7|NA
TGTGCCAGCAGTTTGGCAGGCTCCTACGAGCAGTACTTC
CASSLAGSYEQYF
>once|TRBV7-9|TRBJ1-1|NA
TGTGCCAGCAGCTTAGTCGCAGGGAACACTGAAGCTTTCTTT
CASSLVAGNTEAFF
>NA|TRBV25-1|TRBJ1-1|NA
TGTGCCAGCAGTGCGGGACCCCACACTGAAGCTTTCTTT
CASSAGPHTEAFF
>NA|TRBV7-9|TRBJ1-3|TRBD1
TGTGCCAGCAGCTTGACAGGGAACACCATATATTTT
CASSLTGNTIYF